This T cell receptor (beta chain) was profiled in a study of tumor and adjacent non-tumor tissue in lung cancer. Notes on this clonotype: As yet, its antigen is unknown.

This CDR3 is 15 amino acids long. V dropped 8 bases and J dropped 1; count of bases not matched to a gene: 10. Per the germline V gene, CDR1 is SGHNT and CDR2 is YYREEE (reference sequence). A modified ARM-PCR protocol with three rounds of nested PCR amplified TCRbeta. MiXCR was run by TCRdb on the multiplex PCR reads, yielding one entry per CDR3 protein. This repertoire shows 200,000 to 250,000 distinct CDR3 sequences, about 71% found once; its top ten account for roughly 24%. This sample's RNA came from whole unsorted tissue. Newly diagnosed lung cancer patients had thoracic surgery in China, August–late 2014, without prior chemotherapy. Whole-study results and caveats: Shorter survival was associated with higher TCR diversity in tumors. Tumor tissue had significantly higher TCR diversity than normal lung. Tumor repertoires had a smaller top 100 clone share than normal lung.

This receptor was obtained from a man in his sixties with non-small cell lung cancer. Sequences were obtained from lung tumor tissue. The V and J genes are TRBV5-4 and TRBJ2-5; TRBD2 matches at 8 bases. The CDR3 region is CARSKTGGTQETQYF. Written as DNA, the CDR3 is TGTGCCAGGAGTAAGACGGGGGGGACCCAAGAGACCCAGTACTTC.